This T cell receptor (beta chain) appears in the sequencing data of a study of brain T cells in children with intractable seizures. The CDR3 is 13 amino acids. Germline CDR1 ENHRY, CDR2 SYGVKD. V dropped 6 bases and J dropped 1 base, with 9 bases sitting between them. The time point here: blood from clinic visit 5 months post-surgery; TSC patient then seizure free. Clones were read by immunoSEQ multiplex PCR, and TCRdb kept only the in-frame ones, dropping some. The table has hundreds of thousands of clones, more than 85% seen once; the top ten hold 4.5% to 7%. The chain has TRBV10-3 and TRBJ1-1, with D tentatively TRBD1 (5 bases). Sequencing was performed on peripheral blood, taken about 5 months after surgery. This clonotype was obtained from a boy under three years old with tuberous sclerosis and intractable seizures. This chain's CDR3 is CAIRKDRNTEAFF. In DNA form, the CDR3 reads TGTGCCATCAGGAAAGACAGGAACACTGAAGCTTTCTTT.